This entry features one T cell receptor (beta chain) sequence. What it binds is not known. Tagging with unique molecular identifiers was a feature of the TCR beta cDNA libraries. With roughly 0.85 to 11 million T cells as the source, a few hundred thousand cDNA molecules resulted. TCRdb reprocessed the PCR reads via MiXCR and lists one record per CDR3 protein. Found here are around 710,000 distinct CDR3 sequences, around 42% of them singletons; the top ten hold around 4.7%. The germline gives CDR1 ENHRY, CDR2 SYGVKD. V was cut by 6 bases and J by 13 bases, with 22 bases left in between. CDR3 length: 14 residues. The data derive from a study of post-analysis software for immune sequencing data. Study-wide points: Relative to controls, patients had 5 or 6 TRBV segments at higher frequency, with TRBV5-6, TRBV5-1 and TRBV20-1 among these. Controls had significantly higher normalized Chao1 diversity than multiple sclerosis patients.

The sequence was collected from a girl aged 5 to 17 with multiple sclerosis. The J gene is TRBJ2-4, the V gene TRBV10-3, with D possibly matching TRBD2 (6 bases). Material for sequencing was blood. The CDR3 reads CAIRAFGEDYVQYF. The CDR3, as DNA: TGTGCCATCAGAGCGTTCGGGGAGGATTACGTGCAGTACTTC.